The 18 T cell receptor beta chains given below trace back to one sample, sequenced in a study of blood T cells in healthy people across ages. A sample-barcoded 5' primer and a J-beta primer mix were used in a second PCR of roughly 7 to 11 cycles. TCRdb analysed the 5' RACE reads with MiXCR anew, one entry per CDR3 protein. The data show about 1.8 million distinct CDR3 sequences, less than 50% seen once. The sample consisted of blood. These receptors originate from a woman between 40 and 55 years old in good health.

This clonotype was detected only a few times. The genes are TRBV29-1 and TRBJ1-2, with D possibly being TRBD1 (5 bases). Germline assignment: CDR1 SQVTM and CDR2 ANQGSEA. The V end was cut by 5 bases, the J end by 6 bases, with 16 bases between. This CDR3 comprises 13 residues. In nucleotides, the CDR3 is TGCAGCGTTCTAGGAGGGAGGGGTAATGGCTACACCTTC. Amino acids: CSVLGGRGNGYTF.

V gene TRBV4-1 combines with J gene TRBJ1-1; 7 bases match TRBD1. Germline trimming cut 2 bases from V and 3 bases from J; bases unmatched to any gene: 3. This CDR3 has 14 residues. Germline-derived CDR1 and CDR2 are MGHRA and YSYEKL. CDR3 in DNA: TGCGCCAGCAGCCAACATACAGGGGACACTGAAGCTTTCTTT. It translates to CASSQHTGDTEAFF.

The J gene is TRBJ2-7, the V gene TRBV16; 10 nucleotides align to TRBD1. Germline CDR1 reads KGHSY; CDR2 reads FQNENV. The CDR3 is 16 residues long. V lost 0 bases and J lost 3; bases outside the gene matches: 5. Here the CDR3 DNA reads TGTGCCAGCAGCCAATCCGTGGGACAGGGGTACTACGAGCAGTACTTC. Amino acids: CASSQSVGQGYYEQYF.

This CDR3 reads CASSYRTSGGAFYEQYF. Here the CDR3 DNA reads TGTGCCAGCAGTTACCGCACTAGCGGGGGGGCCTTCTACGAGCAGTACTTC. The rearrangement links TRBV6-5 to TRBJ2-7; 13 nucleotides line up with TRBD2. The germline V gene has CDR1 MNHEY and CDR2 SVGAGI. The CDR3 extends over 17 amino acids. Trimming at V came to 2 bases and at J to 3 bases, leaving 7 bases not matched to a gene.

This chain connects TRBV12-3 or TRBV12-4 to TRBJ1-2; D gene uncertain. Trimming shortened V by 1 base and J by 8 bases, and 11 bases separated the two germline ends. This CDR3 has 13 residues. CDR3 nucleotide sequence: TGTGCCAGCAGTTTAGAGGCAGGTTGGGGCTACACCTTC. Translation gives CASSLEAGWGYTF.

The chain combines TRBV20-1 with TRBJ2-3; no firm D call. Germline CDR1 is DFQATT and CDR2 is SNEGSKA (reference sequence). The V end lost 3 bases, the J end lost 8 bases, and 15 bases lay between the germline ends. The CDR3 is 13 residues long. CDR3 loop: CSARETNFGTQYF. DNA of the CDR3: TGCAGTGCTAGGGAGACAAACTTCGGTACGCAGTATTTT.

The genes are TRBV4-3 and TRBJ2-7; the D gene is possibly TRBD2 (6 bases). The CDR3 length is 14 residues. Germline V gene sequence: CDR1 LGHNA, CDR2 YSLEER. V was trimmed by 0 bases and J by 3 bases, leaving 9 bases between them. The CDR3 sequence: CASSQETSYYEQYF. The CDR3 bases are TGCGCCAGCAGCCAAGAAACTAGCTACTACGAGCAGTACTTC.

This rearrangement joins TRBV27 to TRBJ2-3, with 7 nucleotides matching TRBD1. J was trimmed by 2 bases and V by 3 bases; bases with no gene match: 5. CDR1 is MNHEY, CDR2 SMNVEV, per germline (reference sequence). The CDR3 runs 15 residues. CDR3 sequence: CASSFTGAITDTQYF. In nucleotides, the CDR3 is TGTGCCAGCAGTTTTACAGGGGCGATCACAGATACGCAGTATTTT.

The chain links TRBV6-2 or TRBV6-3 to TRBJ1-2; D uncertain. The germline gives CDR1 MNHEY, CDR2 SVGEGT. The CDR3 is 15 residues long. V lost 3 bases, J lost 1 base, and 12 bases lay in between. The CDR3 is CASSYKVRNNYGYTF. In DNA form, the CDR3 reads TGTGCCAGCAGTTATAAAGTACGCAATAACTATGGCTACACCTTC.

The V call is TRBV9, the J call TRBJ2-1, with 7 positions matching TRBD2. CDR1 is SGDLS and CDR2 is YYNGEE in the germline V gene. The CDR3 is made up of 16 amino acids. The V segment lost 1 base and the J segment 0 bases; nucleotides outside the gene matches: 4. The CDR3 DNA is TGTGCCAGCAGCGTATTGGGGGGGAGCTCCTACAATGAGCAGTTCTTC. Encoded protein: CASSVLGGSSYNEQFF.

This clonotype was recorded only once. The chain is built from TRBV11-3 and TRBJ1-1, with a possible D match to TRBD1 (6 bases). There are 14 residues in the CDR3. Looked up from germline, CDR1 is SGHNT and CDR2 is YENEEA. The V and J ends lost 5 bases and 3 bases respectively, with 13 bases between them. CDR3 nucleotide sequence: TGTGCCAGCAGCAAACAGGGTGGTGACACTGAAGCTTTCTTT. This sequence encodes CASSKQGGDTEAFF. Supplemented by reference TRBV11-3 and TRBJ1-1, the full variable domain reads EAGVVQSPRYKIIEKKQPVAFWCNPISGHNTLYWYLQNLGQGPELLIRYENEEAVDDSQLPKDRFSAERLKGVDSTLKIQPAELGDSAVYLCASSKQGGDTEAFFGQGTRLTVV.

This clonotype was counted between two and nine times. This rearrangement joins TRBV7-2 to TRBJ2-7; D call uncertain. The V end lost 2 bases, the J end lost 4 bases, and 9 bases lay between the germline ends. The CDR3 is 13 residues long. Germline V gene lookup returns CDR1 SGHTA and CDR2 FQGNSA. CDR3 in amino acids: CASSLRREYEQYF. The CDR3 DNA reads TGTGCCAGCAGCTTAAGGAGAGAATACGAGCAGTACTTC.

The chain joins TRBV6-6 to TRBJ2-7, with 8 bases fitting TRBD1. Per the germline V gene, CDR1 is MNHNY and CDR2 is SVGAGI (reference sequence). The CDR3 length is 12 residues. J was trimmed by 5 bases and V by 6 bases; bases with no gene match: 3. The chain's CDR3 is CASREDRDEQYF. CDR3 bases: TGTGCCAGCAGAGAGGACAGGGACGAGCAGTACTTC.

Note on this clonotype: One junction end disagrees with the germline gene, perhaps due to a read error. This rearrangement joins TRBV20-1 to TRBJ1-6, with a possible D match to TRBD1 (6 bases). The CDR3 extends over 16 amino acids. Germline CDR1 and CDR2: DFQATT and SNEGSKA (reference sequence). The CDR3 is CSAERVVGGLNSPLHF. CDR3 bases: TGCAGTGCCGAGCGGGTAGTCGGGGGGCTGAATTCGCCCCTCCACTTT.

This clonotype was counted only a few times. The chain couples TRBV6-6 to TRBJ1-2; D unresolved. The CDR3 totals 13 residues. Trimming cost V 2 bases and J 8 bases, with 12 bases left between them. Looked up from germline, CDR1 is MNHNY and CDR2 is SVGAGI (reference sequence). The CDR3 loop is CASSYRAVDGYTF. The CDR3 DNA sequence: TGTGCCAGCAGTTACCGGGCCGTAGACGGCTACACCTTC.

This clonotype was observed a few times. This CDR3 is CASSPPDGRQFF. In DNA form, the CDR3 reads TGTGCCAGCAGCCCCCCAGATGGTAGGCAGTTCTTC. The chain carries TRBV7-3 and TRBJ2-1; D unresolved. The germline V gene encodes CDR1 SGHTA and CDR2 FQGTGA. The CDR3 has 12 residues. Deletions cut 5 bases from V and 12 bases from J, with 14 bases between.

As DNA, the CDR3 is TGTGCCAGCAGCGCAAGTACAGAGGGGGTTTACAATGAGCAGTTCTTC. Translation: CASSASTEGVYNEQFF. J is TRBJ2-1 and V is TRBV7-8; a weak D match, TRBD1 (6 bases). V lost 5 bases and J lost 4, with 18 bases in between. Germline CDR1 and CDR2: SGHVS and FQNEAQ. This CDR3 has 16 amino acids.

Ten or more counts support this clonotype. CDR3 DNA sequence: TGTGCCAGCAGCTTAGGGCAGGGTGTGAATGAGCAGTTCTTC. Amino acid sequence: CASSLGQGVNEQFF. The chain is built from TRBV11-2 and TRBJ2-1; a weak D match, TRBD1 (5 bases). V lost 1 base and J lost 7, with 11 bases in between. This CDR3 region has 14 residues. Per germline, CDR1 SGHAT and CDR2 FQNNGV.